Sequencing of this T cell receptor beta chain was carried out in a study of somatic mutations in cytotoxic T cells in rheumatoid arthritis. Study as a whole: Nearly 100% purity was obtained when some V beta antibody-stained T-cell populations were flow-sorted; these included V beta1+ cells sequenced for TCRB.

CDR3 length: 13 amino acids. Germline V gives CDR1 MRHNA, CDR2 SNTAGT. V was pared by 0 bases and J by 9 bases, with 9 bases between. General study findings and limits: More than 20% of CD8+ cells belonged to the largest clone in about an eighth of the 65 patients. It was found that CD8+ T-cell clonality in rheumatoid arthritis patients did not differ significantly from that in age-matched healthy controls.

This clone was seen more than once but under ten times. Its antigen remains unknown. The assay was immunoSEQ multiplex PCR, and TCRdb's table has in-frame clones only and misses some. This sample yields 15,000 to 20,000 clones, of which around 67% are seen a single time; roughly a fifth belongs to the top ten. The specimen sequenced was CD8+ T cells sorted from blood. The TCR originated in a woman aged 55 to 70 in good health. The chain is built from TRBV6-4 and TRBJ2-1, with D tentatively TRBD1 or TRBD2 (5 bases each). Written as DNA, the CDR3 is TGTGCCAGCAGTGACTCGGGGGAAGGTGAGCAGTTCTTC. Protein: CASSDSGEGEQFF.